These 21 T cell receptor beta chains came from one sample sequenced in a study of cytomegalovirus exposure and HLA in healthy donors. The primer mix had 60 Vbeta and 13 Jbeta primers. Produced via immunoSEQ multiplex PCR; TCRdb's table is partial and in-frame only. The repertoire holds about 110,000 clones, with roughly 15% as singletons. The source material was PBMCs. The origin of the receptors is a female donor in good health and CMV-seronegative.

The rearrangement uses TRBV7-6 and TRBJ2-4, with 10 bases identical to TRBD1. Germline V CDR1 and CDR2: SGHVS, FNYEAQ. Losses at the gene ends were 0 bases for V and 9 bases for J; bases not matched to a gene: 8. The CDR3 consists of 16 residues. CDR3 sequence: CASSLAAGTGAAIQYF. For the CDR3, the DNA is TGTGCCAGCAGCTTAGCCGCCGGGACAGGGGCGGCCATTCAGTACTTC.

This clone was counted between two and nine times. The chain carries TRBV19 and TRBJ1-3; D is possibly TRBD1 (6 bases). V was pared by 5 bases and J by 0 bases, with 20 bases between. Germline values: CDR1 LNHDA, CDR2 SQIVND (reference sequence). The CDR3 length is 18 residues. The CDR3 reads CASSQGRGTAGSGNTIYF. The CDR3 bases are TGTGCCAGTAGTCAGGGAAGGGGGACGGCGGGCTCTGGAAACACCATATATTTT.

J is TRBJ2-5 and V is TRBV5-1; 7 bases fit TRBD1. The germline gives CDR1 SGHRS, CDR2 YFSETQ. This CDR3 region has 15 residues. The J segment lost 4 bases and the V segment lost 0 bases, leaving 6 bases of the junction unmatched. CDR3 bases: TGCGCCAGCAGCTTGGAGGGGGCACCAGGAGAGACCCAGTACTTC. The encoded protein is CASSLEGAPGETQYF.

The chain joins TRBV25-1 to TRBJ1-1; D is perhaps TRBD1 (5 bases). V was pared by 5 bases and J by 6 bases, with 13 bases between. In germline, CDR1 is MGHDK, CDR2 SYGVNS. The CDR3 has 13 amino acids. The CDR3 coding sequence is TGTGCCAGCAGTCCCGACAGACTCCCTGAAGCTTTCTTT. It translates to CASSPDRLPEAFF. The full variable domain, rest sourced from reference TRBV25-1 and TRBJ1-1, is EADIYQTPRYLVIGTGKKITLECSQTMGHDKMYWYQQDPGMELHLIHYSYGVNSTEKGDLSSESTVSRIRTEHFPLTLESARPSHTSQYLCASSPDRLPEAFFGQGTRLTVV.

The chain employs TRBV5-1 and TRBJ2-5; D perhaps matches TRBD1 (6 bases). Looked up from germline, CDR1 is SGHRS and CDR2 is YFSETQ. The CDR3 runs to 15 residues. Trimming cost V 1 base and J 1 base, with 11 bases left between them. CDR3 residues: CASSLRSGAQETQYF. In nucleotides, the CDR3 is TGCGCCAGCAGCTTGAGGTCAGGGGCCCAAGAGACCCAGTACTTC.

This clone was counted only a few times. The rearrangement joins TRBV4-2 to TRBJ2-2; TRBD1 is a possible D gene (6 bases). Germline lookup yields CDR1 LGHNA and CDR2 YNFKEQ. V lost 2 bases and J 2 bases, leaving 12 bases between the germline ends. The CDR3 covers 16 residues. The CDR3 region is CASSQLQGPNTGELFF. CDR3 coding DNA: TGTGCCAGCAGCCAATTACAGGGACCTAACACCGGGGAGCTGTTTTTT.

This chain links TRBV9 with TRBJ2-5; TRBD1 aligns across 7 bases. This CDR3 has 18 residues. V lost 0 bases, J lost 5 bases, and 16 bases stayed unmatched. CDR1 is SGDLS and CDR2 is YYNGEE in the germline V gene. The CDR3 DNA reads TGTGCCAGCAGCGTAGGGATTGAAATGATAACAGGGGTGGAGACCCAGTACTTC. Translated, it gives CASSVGIEMITGVETQYF.

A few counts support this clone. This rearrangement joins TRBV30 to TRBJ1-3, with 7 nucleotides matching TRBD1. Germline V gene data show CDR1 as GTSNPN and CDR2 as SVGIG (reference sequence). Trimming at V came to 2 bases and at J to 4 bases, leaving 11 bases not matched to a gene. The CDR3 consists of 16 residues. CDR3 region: CAWSRSGGTAGNTIYF. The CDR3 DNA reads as TGTGCCTGGAGTCGGTCAGGGGGAACGGCCGGAAACACCATATATTTT.

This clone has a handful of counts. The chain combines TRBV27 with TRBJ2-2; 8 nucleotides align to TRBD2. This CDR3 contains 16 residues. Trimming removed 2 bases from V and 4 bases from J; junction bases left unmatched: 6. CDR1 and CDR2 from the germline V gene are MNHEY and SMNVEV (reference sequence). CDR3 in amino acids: CASSLSLAGSTGELFF. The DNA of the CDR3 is TGTGCCAGCAGTTTAAGCCTAGCGGGTAGCACCGGGGAGCTGTTTTTT.

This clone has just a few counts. DNA of the CDR3: TGTGCCAGCAGCAAACATCTAGGGGGCATAGGCCGGGATGGCACCTACGAGCAGTACTTC. It codes for CASSKHLGGIGRDGTYEQYF. This chain joins TRBV27 and TRBJ2-7; TRBD1 matches 7 bases. Trimming took 6 bases from V and 2 from J; bases not matched to a gene: 25. The V gene's germline CDR1 is MNHEY and CDR2 SMNVEV (reference sequence). The CDR3 extends over 20 amino acids.

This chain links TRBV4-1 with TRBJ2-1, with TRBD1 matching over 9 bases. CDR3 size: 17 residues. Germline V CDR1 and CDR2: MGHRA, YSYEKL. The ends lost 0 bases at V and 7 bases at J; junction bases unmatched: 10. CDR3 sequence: CASSQDTPGQGNNEQFF. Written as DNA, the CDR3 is TGCGCCAGCAGCCAAGATACCCCGGGACAGGGCAATAATGAGCAGTTCTTC.

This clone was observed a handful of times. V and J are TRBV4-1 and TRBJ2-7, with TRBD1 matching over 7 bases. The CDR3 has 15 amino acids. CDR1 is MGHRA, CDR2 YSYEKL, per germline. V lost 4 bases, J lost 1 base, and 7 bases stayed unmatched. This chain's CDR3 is CASSPDRAYSYEQYF. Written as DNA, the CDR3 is TGCGCCAGCAGCCCCGACAGGGCCTATTCCTACGAGCAGTACTTC.

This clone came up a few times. The CDR3 region is CASSGLAQSVRDIQYF. The CDR3 DNA sequence: TGTGCCAGCAGCGGACTAGCGCAGAGTGTTAGGGACATTCAGTACTTC. The chain recombines TRBV5-6 with TRBJ2-4; 9 bases fit TRBD2. Germline CDR1 and CDR2: SGHDT and YYEEEE. V dropped 4 bases and J dropped 8; count of bases not matched to a gene: 13. The CDR3 covers 16 residues. Full variable domain (rest looked up from reference TRBV5-6 and TRBJ2-4): DAGVTQSPTHLIKTRGQQVTLRCSPKSGHDTVSWYQQALGQGPQFIFQYYEEEERQRGNFPDRFSGHQFPNYSSELNVNALLLGDSALYLCASSGLAQSVRDIQYFGAGTRLSVL.

The CDR3 bases are TGTGCCAGTAGTCGACCCTCGTCCGGGGTTGAGACCCAGTACTTC. It is translated as CASSRPSSGVETQYF. The chain employs TRBV19 and TRBJ2-5; D might be TRBD2 (5 bases). This CDR3 contains 15 residues. Germline V lookup: CDR1 LNHDA, CDR2 SQIVND (reference sequence). V was clipped by 5 bases and J by 5 bases, with 18 bases between them.

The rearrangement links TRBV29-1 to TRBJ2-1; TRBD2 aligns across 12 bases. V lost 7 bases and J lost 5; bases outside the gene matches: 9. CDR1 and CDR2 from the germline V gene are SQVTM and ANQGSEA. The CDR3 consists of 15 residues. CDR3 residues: CSAGGRLAGDNEQFF. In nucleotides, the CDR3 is TGCAGCGCCGGCGGCAGACTAGCGGGAGACAATGAGCAGTTCTTC.

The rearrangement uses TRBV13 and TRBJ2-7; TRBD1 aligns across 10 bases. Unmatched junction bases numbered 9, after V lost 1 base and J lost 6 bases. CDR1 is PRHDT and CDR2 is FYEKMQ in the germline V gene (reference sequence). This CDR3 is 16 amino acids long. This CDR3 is CASSLDGDRGRSEQYF. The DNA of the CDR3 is TGTGCCAGCAGCTTAGACGGAGACAGGGGGCGCAGCGAGCAGTACTTC. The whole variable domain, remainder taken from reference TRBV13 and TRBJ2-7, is AAGVIQSPRHLIKEKRETATLKCYPIPRHDTVYWYQQGPGQDPQFLISFYEKMQSDKGSIPDRFSAQQFSDYHSELNMSSLELGDSALYFCASSLDGDRGRSEQYFGPGTRLTVT.

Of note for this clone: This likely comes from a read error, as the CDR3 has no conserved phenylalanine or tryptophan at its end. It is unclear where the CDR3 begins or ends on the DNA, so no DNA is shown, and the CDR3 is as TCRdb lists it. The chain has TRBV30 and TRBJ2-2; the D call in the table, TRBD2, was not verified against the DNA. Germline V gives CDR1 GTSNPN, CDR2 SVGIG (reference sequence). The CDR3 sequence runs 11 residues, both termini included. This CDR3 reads CAWTSPGEMFL.

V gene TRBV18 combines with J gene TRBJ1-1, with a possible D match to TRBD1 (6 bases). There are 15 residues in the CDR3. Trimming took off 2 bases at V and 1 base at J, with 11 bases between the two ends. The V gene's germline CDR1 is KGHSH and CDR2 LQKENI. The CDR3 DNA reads TGTGCCAGCTCACCATGGACAGACAAGAACACTGAAGCTTTCTTT. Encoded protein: CASSPWTDKNTEAFF.

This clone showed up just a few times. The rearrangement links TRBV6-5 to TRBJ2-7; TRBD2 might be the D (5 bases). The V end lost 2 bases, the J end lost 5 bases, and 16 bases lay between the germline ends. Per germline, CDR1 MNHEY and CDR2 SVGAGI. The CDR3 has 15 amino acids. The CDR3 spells CASSYRFAGRDEQYF. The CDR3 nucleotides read TGTGCCAGCAGTTACCGTTTCGCGGGCCGTGACGAGCAGTACTTC.

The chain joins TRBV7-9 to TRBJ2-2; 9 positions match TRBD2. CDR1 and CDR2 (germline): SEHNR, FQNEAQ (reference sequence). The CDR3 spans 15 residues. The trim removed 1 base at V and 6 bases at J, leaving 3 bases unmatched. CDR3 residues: CASSLVSGGAGELFF. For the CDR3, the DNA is TGTGCCAGCAGCTTAGTTAGCGGGGGCGCCGGGGAGCTGTTTTTT.

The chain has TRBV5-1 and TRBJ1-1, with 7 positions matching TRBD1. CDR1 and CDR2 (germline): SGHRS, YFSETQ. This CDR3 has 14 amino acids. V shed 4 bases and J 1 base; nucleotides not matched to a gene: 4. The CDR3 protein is CASSPDRANTEAFF. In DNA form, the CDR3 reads TGCGCCAGCAGCCCCGACAGGGCGAACACTGAAGCTTTCTTT.